These 9 T cell receptor beta chains were sequenced from one sample in a study of shared clonotypes between healthy human individuals. Naive CD8 isolation took CD45RO-negative cells positively selected for CCR7 and excluded terminally differentiated effector memory CD45RA+ cells. Repertoires were generated with immunoSEQ multiplex PCR, while TCRdb's copy carries only in-frame clones and drops some. Of some 2.1 million clones in the sample, 80% to 95% were seen once. Source material: naive CD8+ T cells from PBMCs. These TCRs come from a man between 18 and 35 years old in good health. Some clones in this sample may be carry-over from other donors' samples.

As to this clone: At the DNA level, this CDR3 is encoded by other sequences in the same sample as well. The V gene is TRBV27, the J gene TRBJ2-7; 8 bases are shared with TRBD1. The CDR3 loop spans 13 amino acids. After removal of 5 bases from V and 4 bases from J, the junction contained 4 bases not matched to a gene. Germline CDR1 reads MNHEY; CDR2 reads SMNVEV (reference sequence). Here the CDR3 DNA reads TGTGCCAGCAGTCTAGACAGGGGTTACGAGCAGTACTTC. This encodes CASSLDRGYEQYF.

The V and J genes are TRBV27 and TRBJ1-4; TRBD1 agrees at 10 bases. Germline V gene lookup returns CDR1 MNHEY and CDR2 SMNVEV (reference sequence). After removal of 2 bases from V and 2 bases from J, the junction contained 8 bases not matched to a gene. This CDR3 has 18 amino acids. The CDR3 is CASSLLTTGGATNEKLFF. The CDR3 DNA reads as TGTGCCAGCAGTTTACTAACGACAGGGGGCGCGACTAATGAAAAACTGTTTTTT.

Only one count was recorded for this clone. The chain has TRBV5-4 and TRBJ2-1; D unclear. The CDR3 contains 12 residues. Germline V gives CDR1 SGHNT, CDR2 YYREEE (reference sequence). V was trimmed by 0 bases and J by 15 bases, leaving 13 bases between them. CDR3 bases: TGTGCCAGCAGCTTGGCACCGGATACTCGGTTCTTC. Amino acid sequence: CASSLAPDTRFF.

V is TRBV5-1 and J is TRBJ2-1, with 7 nucleotides matching TRBD2. J gave up 4 bases and V 5 bases, and 9 bases lay outside the gene matches. Germline CDR1 and CDR2: SGHRS and YFSETQ. There are 15 residues in the CDR3. CDR3 DNA: TGCGCCAGCAGGGACTTGGGGCGGGGGTACAATGAGCAGTTCTTC. It yields the protein CASRDLGRGYNEQFF.

This clone was recorded once. J is TRBJ2-1 and V is TRBV19; D is ambiguous. Germline V gene lookup returns CDR1 LNHDA and CDR2 SQIVND (reference sequence). The CDR3 consists of 13 residues. V lost 2 bases and J 8 bases, leaving 10 bases between the germline ends. Written as DNA, the CDR3 is TGTGCCAGTAGTATATTGACGAGTCATGAGCAGTTCTTC. Translating gives CASSILTSHEQFF.

Notes on this clone: The same CDR3 can be traced to other DNA sequences in this sample. The chain employs TRBV27 and TRBJ2-7; 11 nucleotides match TRBD2. CDR1 is MNHEY, CDR2 SMNVEV, per germline (reference sequence). This CDR3 contains 15 residues. Unmatched junction bases numbered 8, after V lost 6 bases and J lost 4 bases. Here the CDR3 DNA reads TGTGCCAGCAGCCTTAGCGGGAGGGCCGGATACGAGCAGTACTTC. It specifies CASSLSGRAGYEQYF.

The rearrangement links TRBV7-2 to TRBJ2-7; TRBD2 matches 9 bases. The CDR3 is made up of 16 amino acids. The germline V gene encodes CDR1 SGHTA and CDR2 FQGNSA. Trimming at V came to 3 bases and at J to 2 bases, leaving 8 bases not matched to a gene. CDR3 sequence: CASSFPTSGFPYEQYF. CDR3 coding DNA: TGTGCCAGCAGCTTTCCGACTAGCGGCTTTCCCTACGAGCAGTACTTC.

The chain is built from TRBV15 and TRBJ2-1; 13 nucleotides align to TRBD2. The CDR3 is made up of 16 amino acids. The V gene's germline CDR1 is LNHNV and CDR2 YYDKDF (reference sequence). V lost 5 bases, J lost 6 bases, and 7 bases stayed unmatched. CDR3 sequence reads: CATSSTWTSGSNEQFF. CDR3 sequence (DNA): TGTGCCACCAGCTCGACCTGGACTAGCGGGAGCAATGAGCAGTTCTTC.

The rearrangement uses TRBV7-9 and TRBJ2-7; D gene uncertain. Germline CDR1 SEHNR, CDR2 FQNEAQ (reference sequence). The CDR3 consists of 13 residues. V was shortened by 5 bases and J by 3 bases, with 11 bases between the two germline ends. CDR3 protein: CASSHPSDYEQYF. The CDR3, as DNA: TGTGCCAGCAGCCACCCCAGCGACTACGAGCAGTACTTC.